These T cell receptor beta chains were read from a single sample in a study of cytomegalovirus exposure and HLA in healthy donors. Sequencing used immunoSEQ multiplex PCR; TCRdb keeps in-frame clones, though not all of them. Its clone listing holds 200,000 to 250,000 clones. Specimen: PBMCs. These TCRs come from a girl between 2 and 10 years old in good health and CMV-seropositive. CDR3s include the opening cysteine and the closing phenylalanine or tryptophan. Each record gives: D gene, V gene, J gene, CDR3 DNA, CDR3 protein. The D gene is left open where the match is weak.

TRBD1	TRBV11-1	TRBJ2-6	TGTGCCAGCAGCCAAAACAGGGGTTCTGGGGCCAACGTCCTGACTTTC	CASSQNRGSGANVLTF
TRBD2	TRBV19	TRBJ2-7	TGTGCCAGTAGTCGCTCCCTAGCGGGAGGTCCCCTGGAGCAGTACTTC	CASSRSLAGGPLEQYF
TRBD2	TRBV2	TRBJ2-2	TGTGCCAGCAGCCGGGACTATTCGGACGGGGAGCTGTTTTTT	CASSRDYSDGELFF
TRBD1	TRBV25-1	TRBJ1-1	TGTGCCAGCAGTGCCCGACAGGGGCTCCCTGAAGCTTTCTTT	CASSARQGLPEAFF
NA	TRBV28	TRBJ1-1	TGTGCCAGCAGTCAGGGTTTGAACACTGAAGCTTTCTTT	CASSQGLNTEAFF
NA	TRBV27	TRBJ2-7	TGTGCCAGCAGTGTGACAGAATCCTACTCTGCGTTGCAGTACTTC	CASSVTESYSALQYF
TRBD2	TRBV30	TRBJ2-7	TGTGCCTGGAGGAAACTAGCGGGAACCTACGAGCAGTACTTC	CAWRKLAGTYEQYF
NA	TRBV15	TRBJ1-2	TGTGCCACCAGCCAAGGGGGACGAGGCTACACCTTC	CATSQGGRGYTF
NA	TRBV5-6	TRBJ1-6	TGTGCCAGCAGCTTGTACAGGAGCTCCTATAATTCACCCCTCCACTTT	CASSLYRSSYNSPLHF
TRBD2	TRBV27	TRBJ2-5	TGTGCCAGCAGCGAAAGACCGGGACTAGGGAAAGAGACCCAGTACTTC	CASSERPGLGKETQYF
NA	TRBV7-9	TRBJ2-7	TGTGCCAGCAGCTTAGCGCCGATCGGATCGGGTGAGCAGTACTTC	CASSLAPIGSGEQYF
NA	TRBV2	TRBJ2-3	TGTGCCAGCAACAGGGCCACAGATACGCAGTATTTT	CASNRATDTQYF
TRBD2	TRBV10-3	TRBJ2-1	TGTGCCATCAGTGAACTCGGACTAGCGGGGTACAATGAGCAGTTCTTC	CAISELGLAGYNEQFF
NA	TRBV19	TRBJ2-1	TGTGCCAGTAGTATAGTGGGCGGGCTATACAATGAGCAGTTCTTC	CASSIVGGLYNEQFF
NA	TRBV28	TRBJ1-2	TGTGCCAGCAGTTTGGTAGGGGTAGTCGGTGGCTACACCTTC	CASSLVGVVGGYTF